This T cell receptor (beta chain) was documented in a study of blood T cell repertoires in COVID-19. The method was immunoSEQ multiplex PCR; TCRdb's version includes in-frame clones alone and lacks a portion of them. The table records a few hundred thousand clones, around 87% of them present only once. There are 17 residues in the CDR3. Germline V gives CDR1 SEHNR, CDR2 FQNEAQ (reference sequence). The J segment lost 4 bases and the V segment lost 4 bases, leaving 8 bases of the junction unmatched. Material: peripheral blood. The receptor comes from a man in his fifties or sixties with active or convalescent COVID-19. V and J are TRBV7-9 and TRBJ2-5; 14 bases are a match to TRBD2. The CDR3 DNA sequence: TGTGCCAGCAGCTCGACTAGCGGGAGGGCCCGGGGAGAGACCCAGTACTTC. This translates into CASSSTSGRARGETQYF.